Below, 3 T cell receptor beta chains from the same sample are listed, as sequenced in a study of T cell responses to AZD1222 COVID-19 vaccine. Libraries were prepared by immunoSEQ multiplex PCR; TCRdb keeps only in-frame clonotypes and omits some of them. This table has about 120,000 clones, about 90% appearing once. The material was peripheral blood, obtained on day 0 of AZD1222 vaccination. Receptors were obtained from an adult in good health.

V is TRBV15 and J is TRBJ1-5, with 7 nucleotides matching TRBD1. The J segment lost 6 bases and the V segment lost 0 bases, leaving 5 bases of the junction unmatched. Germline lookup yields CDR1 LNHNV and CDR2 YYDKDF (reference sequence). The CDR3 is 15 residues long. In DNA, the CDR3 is TGTGCCACCAGCAGAGATAGACAGGGTGGTCAGCCCCAGCATTTT. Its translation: CATSRDRQGGQPQHF.

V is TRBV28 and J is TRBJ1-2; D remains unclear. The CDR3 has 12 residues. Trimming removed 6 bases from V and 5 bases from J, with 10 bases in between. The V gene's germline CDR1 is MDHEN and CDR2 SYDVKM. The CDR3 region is CASREVGYGYTF. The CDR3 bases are TGTGCCAGCAGGGAGGTAGGGTATGGCTACACCTTC.

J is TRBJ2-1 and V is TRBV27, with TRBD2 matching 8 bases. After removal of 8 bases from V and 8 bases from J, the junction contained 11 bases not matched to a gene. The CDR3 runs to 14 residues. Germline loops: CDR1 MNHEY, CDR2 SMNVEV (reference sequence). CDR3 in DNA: TGTGCCAGCCTCTCACGGTCCGGGGGGGATGAGCAGTTCTTC. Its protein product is CASLSRSGGDEQFF.